This T cell receptor beta chain originates from a study of radiation and T cells in renal cell carcinoma. Study-wide points: Baseline intratumoral clonotype presence is unknown without pretreatment biopsies.

Time point indicated: blood 4 weeks post-SBRT, at nephrectomy. Described treatment: 15 Gy SBRT to primary tumor, nephrectomy 4 weeks later. Nephrectomy followed 15 Gy stereotactic body radiation by 4 weeks. Blood was sampled at baseline, 2 weeks and 4 weeks after SBRT. This renal cell carcinoma was of the clear cell type. The germline CDR1 and CDR2 sequences are SNHLY and FYNNEI. CDR3 length equals 14 residues. V was trimmed by 7 bases and J by 2 bases, leaving 12 bases between them. This clone occurred once. Its antigen is currently unknown. The assay was immunoSEQ multiplex PCR, and TCRdb's table has in-frame clones only and misses some. Counted here are roughly 170,000 clones, around 90% occurring once; the ten biggest clones make up about 11%.

Specimen: blood, collected from a patient whose treatment included radiotherapy and nephrectomy. The TCR comes from a woman aged 45-65 years with renal cell carcinoma. This rearrangement joins TRBV2 to TRBJ2-1, with a weak D call TRBD2 (5 bases). The chain's CDR3 is CASKGGSTYNEQFF. DNA of the CDR3: TGTGCCAGCAAAGGAGGCTCTACCTACAATGAGCAGTTCTTC.